Included here is one T cell receptor (beta chain) sequence, with context. Its antigen remains unidentified. No much larger clonotype is one base removed from it; base qualities were not supplied. V loses 1 base at its end and J loses 5 bases; junction bases beyond the gene matches: 7. From its cysteine to its phenylalanine, the CDR3 spans 17 amino acids. The read is trimmed to its CDR3 DNA, 51 bases read in frame from base 1. The germline V gene encodes CDR1 SGHAT and CDR2 FQNNGV. The study included five infectious villitis placentae (four with confirmed cytomegalovirus and one with Toxoplasma gondii), and these placentae were not matched to the other groups. The mothers in the infectious villitis group were younger, had smaller fetuses, and delivered preterm or had intrauterine demise in a couple of cases. After delivery, the placentae were collected and evaluated both grossly and histologically, and only then was archival tissue selected. Five 10-micron scrolls were cut from each FFPE block, and DNA was isolated using the AllPrep DNA/RNA FFPE Tissue kit. NanoDrop was used to check DNA concentration and purity, while a Bioanalyzer was used to assess RNA quality.

The data were taken from a study of T cells in placental villitis. Regarding the complete study: The study tested an allograft-versus-infection hypothesis by comparing placental TCR-beta repertoires in villitis of unknown etiology, unaffected controls matched for gestational age, and infectious villitis. Results the study describes overall, beyond this receptor: CMV-specific clone frequencies were higher in infectious CMV cases than in villitis of unknown etiology (approximately 0.011 vs 0.001), and the villitis of unknown etiology frequencies did not differ from those of controls. Paraffin blocks contained small amounts of decidua, so some captured T cells, especially in controls, may have been decidual rather than villous infiltrates. Bulk tissue sequencing could not distinguish helper, regulatory or cytotoxic T cells, nor maternal versus fetal T cells, and excluded gamma-delta receptors.

Using the immunoSEQ v4 bias-controlled multiplex PCR assay, run blinded to group allocation, TCR-beta CDR3 regions were amplified from genomic DNA. To estimate the quantities of nucleated cells and T cells in each sample, reference gene primers were included together with the TCR-beta primers. Sequencing of the libraries was performed on an Illumina MiSeq with a 100-cycle paired-end protocol. The authors' pipeline ran thus. Diversity and richness were calculated in immunoSEQ Analyzer software, with richness determined by iChao1 and clonality derived from Pielou evenness and Shannon diversity (0-1, with higher values meaning less diverse). CDR3 amino acid sequences together with their V/J genes were searched in VDJdb for CMV, EBV and influenza A specificities using confidence 3 and substitution 2. The Morisita-Horn index was used to assess TCR-beta amino acid clonotype overlap between villitis of unknown etiology, infectious villitis and control repertoires. The table comes from immuneACCESS by way of TCRdb, which keeps in-frame sequences with V and J called. Part of the clones is missing from these tables; in studies checked, under half for an unresolved V gene and the rest for unknown reasons. That table gives V, J and clone size, and the DNA gave D and trimming. Recorded for this sample are roughly 2,300 clones; 82% of them occurred a single time. The top ten constitute less than 60% of the sample.

The sample comprised placental tissue containing maternal and fetal cells. The TCR sequence derives from a human patient with infectious villitis; the placental T cells may come from both mother and fetus. The rearranged chain carries TRBV11-2 and TRBJ2-5; the junction holds 13 bases that match TRBD2. The sequenced DNA: TGTGCCAGCAGCTTAGGTACTAGCGGGAGGGCCGTTGAGACCCAGTACTTC. The translation is CASSLGTSGRAVETQYF. When the CDR3 is completed using the reference TRBV11-2 and TRBJ2-5 genes on either side, the full variable domain is EAGVAQSPRYKIIEKRQSVAFWCNPISGHATLYWYQQILGQGPKLLIQFQNNGVVDDSQLPKDRFSAERLKGVDSTLKIQPAKLEDSAVYLCASSLGTSGRAVETQYFGPGTRLLVL.